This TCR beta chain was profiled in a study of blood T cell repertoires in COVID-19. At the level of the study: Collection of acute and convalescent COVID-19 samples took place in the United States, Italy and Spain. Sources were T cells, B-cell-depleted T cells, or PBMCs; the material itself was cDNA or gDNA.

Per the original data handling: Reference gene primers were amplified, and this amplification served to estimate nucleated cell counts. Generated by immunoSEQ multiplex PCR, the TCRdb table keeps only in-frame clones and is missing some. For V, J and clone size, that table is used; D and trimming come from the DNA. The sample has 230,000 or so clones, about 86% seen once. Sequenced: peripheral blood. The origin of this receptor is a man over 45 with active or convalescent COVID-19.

The CDR3 sequence: CASSLPEGHGYTF. In nucleotides, the CDR3 is TGTGCCAGCAGCCTGCCGGAGGGCCATGGCTACACCTTC. This chain joins TRBV7-9 and TRBJ1-2; D is unresolved. CDR1 is SEHNR and CDR2 is FQNEAQ in the germline V gene (reference sequence). This CDR3 spans 13 amino acids. V was pared by 5 bases and J by 6 bases, with 13 bases between.